Included here is one T cell receptor beta chain sequence, with context. Its cognate antigen is unknown. Deletions cut 3 bases from V and 2 bases from J, with 13 bases between. The CDR3 is made up of 15 amino acids. Germline V gives CDR1 MNHNY, CDR2 SVGAGI (reference sequence). These data come from a study of shared clonotypes between healthy human individuals. At the level of the study: CD4 naive cells filled three plates per donor, CD4 memory three, CD8 naive two and CD8 memory one. Findings and limits, study-wide: Tissues were not sampled, only blood, and their repertoires likely differ.

Study processing details: Filtering differed since immunoSEQ provided only junctions, with no quality scores. Data came from immunoSEQ multiplex PCR; TCRdb stores just in-frame clones and leaves some out. Clonal size and the V and J genes are those of that table, whereas D and trimming came from the DNA. The sample lists roughly 2 million clones, 85% to 95% seen once, with about 1.1% in the top ten. Positive CCR7 selection of CD45RO-negative cells yielded the naive CD8 cells, and terminally differentiated effector memory CD45RA+ cells were excluded. HIV-negative, healthy adults without recent acute infections or vaccinations were the donors.

J is TRBJ1-1 and V is TRBV6-6; no definite D call. The source material was naive CD8+ T cells sorted from blood. This TCR came from a man between 18 and 29 years old in good health. The CDR3 nucleotides are TGTGCCAGCAGTTATGTTCCCCTCGTCAACACTGAAGCTTTCTTT. It translates to CASSYVPLVNTEAFF.